The sequence of this T cell receptor beta chain was determined in a study of blood T cell repertoires in COVID-19. Background on the study: The analysed material was cDNA or gDNA that came from T cells, B-cell-depleted T cells, or PBMCs.

Here immunoSEQ multiplex PCR was the method, and the copy in TCRdb shows in-frame clones only, minus some. The sample lists about 320,000 clones; about 90% were seen once. Trimming removed 1 base from V and 5 bases from J; junction bases left unmatched: 1. The CDR3 spans 14 residues. Germline assignment: CDR1 SGHRS and CDR2 YFSETQ. Specimen: peripheral blood. The chain uses TRBV5-1 and TRBJ2-2; 8 bases map to TRBD1. This clonotype was sampled from a woman aged 25 to 45 with COVID-19, enrolled during active disease. The CDR3 sequence is CASSLRTGTGELFF. The CDR3 nucleotides are TGCGCCAGCAGCTTGAGGACAGGGACCGGGGAGCTGTTTTTT.